Below, 26 T cell receptor beta chains from the same sample are listed, as sequenced in a study of blood T cell repertoires in COVID-19. Sequenced by immunoSEQ multiplex PCR; TCRdb stores in-frame clones only, minus some. This table has more than 130,000 clones, 88% appearing once. The sequenced material came from peripheral blood. These receptors were collected from a man aged 50 to 60 with active or convalescent COVID-19.

The chain carries TRBV9 and TRBJ2-7; 7 positions agree with TRBD2. CDR3 length equals 14 residues. The germline CDR1 and CDR2 sequences are SGDLS and YYNGEE. Germline trimming cut 3 bases from V and 1 base from J; bases unmatched to any gene: 4. The CDR3 region has the DNA TGTGCCAGCAGCGCGGGACTAACATCCTACGAGCAGTACTTC. Its protein product is CASSAGLTSYEQYF.

This chain connects TRBV19 to TRBJ2-7; TRBD2 agrees at 9 bases. The CDR3 has 14 amino acids. In germline, CDR1 is LNHDA, CDR2 SQIVND (reference sequence). With V trimmed by 4 bases and J by 6 bases, 7 bases remained unmatched. The CDR3 DNA follows: TGTGCCAGTAGTAAAAGCGGGGGGCTGGTCGAGCAGTACTTC. Its protein is CASSKSGGLVEQYF.

The chain carries TRBV19 and TRBJ1-6, with 7 bases matching TRBD1. The CDR3 loop spans 18 amino acids. V lost 5 bases to trimming and J lost 2 bases; unmatched junction nucleotides: 12. Germline CDR1 LNHDA, CDR2 SQIVND (reference sequence). The CDR3 spells CASSRTGGGGTYNSPLHF. For the CDR3, the DNA is TGTGCCAGTAGTCGGACAGGAGGAGGGGGCACCTATAATTCACCCCTCCACTTT. Using reference TRBV19 and TRBJ1-6 for the parts outside the CDR3, the full variable domain is DGGITQSPKYLFRKEGQNVTLSCEQNLNHDAMYWYRQDPGQGLRLIYYSQIVNDFQKGDIAEGYSVSREKKESFPLTVTSAQKNPTAFYLCASSRTGGGGTYNSPLHFGNGTRLTVT.

CDR3 in amino acids: CASTRGGEQFF. CDR3 nucleotides: TGTGCCAGTACTCGCGGAGGTGAGCAGTTCTTC. The chain has TRBV19 and TRBJ2-1, with D possibly matching TRBD2 (5 bases). V lost 7 bases and J lost 9, with 10 bases in between. Germline V gene sequence: CDR1 LNHDA, CDR2 SQIVND (reference sequence). CDR3 length equals 11 residues.

The table lists this clone with a few counts. The rearrangement links TRBV7-2 to TRBJ2-2; 9 bases agree with TRBD1. The length of the CDR3 is 15 residues. V lost 4 bases, J lost 1 base, and 1 base stayed unmatched. Germline CDR1 SGHTA, CDR2 FQGNSA. CDR3 in amino acids: CASSSGQGNTGELFF. CDR3 bases: TGTGCCAGCAGCTCGGGACAGGGGAACACCGGGGAGCTGTTTTTT.

The V and J genes are TRBV7-2 and TRBJ2-1; no definite D call. From germline, CDR1 is SGHTA and CDR2 FQGNSA. V was cut by 1 base and J by 6 bases, with 10 bases left in between. The CDR3 consists of 14 residues. CDR3 bases: TGTGCCAGCAGCTTAGTTCCGACACTCAATGAGCAGTTCTTC. Amino acids: CASSLVPTLNEQFF.

The V gene is TRBV24-1, the J gene TRBJ2-1, with 10 bases identical to TRBD2. The V segment lost 1 base and the J segment 7 bases; nucleotides outside the gene matches: 6. This CDR3 has 16 amino acids. Germline CDR1 is KGHDR and CDR2 is SFDVKD. CDR3 region: CATSDFLAGVENEQFF. CDR3 DNA: TGTGCCACCAGTGATTTTCTAGCGGGAGTGGAAAATGAGCAGTTCTTC.

The V call is TRBV24-1, the J call TRBJ2-3, with unresolved D. Germline-derived CDR1 and CDR2 are KGHDR and SFDVKD. The CDR3 runs to 13 residues. V lost 5 bases to trimming and J lost 0 bases, with 5 bases between them. In nucleotides, the CDR3 is TGTGCCACCAGTGTGAGCAGCACAGATACGCAGTATTTT. Amino acids: CATSVSSTDTQYF.

This sequence joins TRBV19 and TRBJ2-3; 11 bases match TRBD2. The CDR3 has 16 residues. CDR1 and CDR2 (germline): LNHDA, SQIVND (reference sequence). Trimming at V came to 5 bases and at J to 6 bases, leaving 10 bases not matched to a gene. The CDR3 here is CASSSLAGGRGDTQYF. CDR3 sequence (DNA): TGTGCCAGTAGTTCTCTAGCGGGAGGTCGGGGGGATACGCAGTATTTT.

This clone was counted a single time. The chain is built from TRBV28 and TRBJ1-3; 8 bases map to TRBD1. Germline loops: CDR1 MDHEN, CDR2 SYDVKM. V lost 7 bases and J lost 3; bases outside the gene matches: 11. The CDR3 has 16 amino acids. The CDR3 loop reads CASTLGTGGLGNTIYF. The CDR3 DNA reads TGTGCCAGCACTCTCGGGACAGGAGGACTTGGAAACACCATATATTTT.

The chain links TRBV5-4 to TRBJ2-7; weak D call: TRBD2 (7 bases). Germline loops: CDR1 SGHNT, CDR2 YYREEE (reference sequence). The CDR3 covers 15 residues. V lost 0 bases, J lost 5 bases, and 15 bases lay in between. The CDR3, as DNA: TGTGCCAGCAGCTTGGAAGCGGGACACGGTAACGAGCAGTACTTC. Translated, it gives CASSLEAGHGNEQYF.

The chain uses TRBV28 and TRBJ1-5; maybe TRBD1 (6 bases). The CDR3 loop spans 15 amino acids. Trimming cost V 2 bases and J 6 bases, with 14 bases left between them. CDR1 MDHEN and CDR2 SYDVKM come from the germline V gene. The CDR3 reads CASSLAVGGPQPQHF. CDR3 coding DNA: TGTGCCAGCAGTTTAGCCGTCGGGGGGCCTCAGCCCCAGCATTTT.

This rearrangement joins TRBV10-3 to TRBJ2-3; TRBD2 aligns across 13 bases. Germline loops: CDR1 ENHRY, CDR2 SYGVKD. V lost 9 bases and J lost 5; bases outside the gene matches: 5. The CDR3 extends over 14 amino acids. The CDR3 sequence: CAIGLAGVRDTQYF. The CDR3 DNA follows: TGTGCCATTGGACTAGCGGGAGTAAGAGATACGCAGTATTTT.

The V and J genes are TRBV28 and TRBJ2-7, with TRBD1 as a possible D gene (6 bases). There are 15 residues in the CDR3. Germline assignment: CDR1 MDHEN and CDR2 SYDVKM. V gave up 4 bases and J gave up 1 base, with 14 bases separating them. The chain's CDR3 is CASSSIRQASYEQYF. In DNA form, the CDR3 reads TGTGCCAGCAGTTCGATCCGACAGGCATCCTACGAGCAGTACTTC.

The chain carries TRBV5-4 and TRBJ1-1, with 8 bases fitting TRBD1. The CDR3 covers 13 residues. After removal of 5 bases from V and 4 bases from J, the junction contained 4 bases not matched to a gene. Germline V gene data show CDR1 as SGHNT and CDR2 as YYREEE (reference sequence). The CDR3 here is CASRQQGGTEAFF. In nucleotides, the CDR3 is TGTGCCAGCAGACAACAGGGGGGCACTGAAGCTTTCTTT.

V usage is TRBV28 and J usage is TRBJ2-3; the match to TRBD2 covers 16 bases. This CDR3 is built from 17 residues. With V trimmed by 6 bases and J by 5 bases, 8 bases remained unmatched. Germline loops: CDR1 MDHEN, CDR2 SYDVKM. CDR3 nucleotide sequence: TGTGCCAGCAGCGGGACTAGCGGGAGGGCCTCTGGAGATACGCAGTATTTT. Residues: CASSGTSGRASGDTQYF.

In its sample, this clone was seen once. The rearrangement links TRBV3-1 (or the pseudogene TRBV3-2) to TRBJ2-1; D is perhaps TRBD2 (5 bases). Germline CDR1 reads LGHDT; CDR2 reads YNNKEL (reference sequence). Trimming stripped 0 bases from V and 3 bases from J, with 12 bases between. The CDR3 is made up of 16 amino acids. CDR3 bases: TGTGCCAGCAGCCAAGATCGGGGAAGGATCTACAATGAGCAGTTCTTC. Translated, it gives CASSQDRGRIYNEQFF.

V gene TRBV4-1 combines with J gene TRBJ2-2; 7 nucleotides line up with TRBD1. J gave up 2 bases and V 6 bases, and 9 bases lay outside the gene matches. The germline V gene has CDR1 MGHRA and CDR2 YSYEKL. The CDR3 loop spans 16 amino acids. CDR3 in amino acids: CASSPLSGGNTGELFF. CDR3 coding DNA: TGCGCCAGCAGTCCCTTATCAGGGGGAAACACCGGGGAGCTGTTTTTT.

The J gene is TRBJ2-7, the V gene TRBV12-3 or TRBV12-4; 11 bases are a match to TRBD2. V was clipped by 6 bases and J by 4 bases; unmatched bases: 2. The CDR3 totals 13 residues. The CDR3 here is CASRASGRYEQYF. The CDR3 nucleotides are TGTGCCAGCAGGGCTAGCGGGAGGTACGAGCAGTACTTC.

The rearrangement uses TRBV7-2 and TRBJ2-1; 13 bases line up with TRBD2. Germline V gives CDR1 SGHTA, CDR2 FQGNSA. CDR3 size: 16 residues. V dropped 4 bases and J dropped 8; count of bases not matched to a gene: 8. The CDR3 sequence: CASSSRTSGSRDEQFF. Written as DNA, the CDR3 is TGTGCCAGCAGCTCCCGGACTAGCGGGAGTAGGGATGAGCAGTTCTTC.

The V and J genes are TRBV9 and TRBJ2-7, with 9 bases identical to TRBD2. CDR1 SGDLS and CDR2 YYNGEE come from the germline V gene. This CDR3 has 17 residues. Trimming took 3 bases from V and 5 from J; bases not matched to a gene: 15. The CDR3 region is CASSARSGLAGLDEQYF. For the CDR3, the DNA is TGTGCCAGCAGCGCCCGTAGTGGCCTAGCGGGATTAGACGAGCAGTACTTC.

The V call is TRBV7-2, the J call TRBJ1-6; D is possibly TRBD1 (5 bases). Germline V gene sequence: CDR1 SGHTA, CDR2 FQGNSA. The length of the CDR3 is 15 residues. Trimming shortened V by 6 bases and J by 3 bases, and 12 bases separated the two germline ends. The CDR3 loop is CASRPGNSYNSPLHF. The CDR3 nucleotides read TGTGCCAGCAGACCAGGGAACAGCTATAATTCACCCCTCCACTTT.

The chain carries TRBV12-3 or TRBV12-4 and TRBJ2-2, with a tentative D call TRBD2 (5 bases). Trimming left V 8 bases short and J 5 bases short, with 9 bases between. This CDR3 has 12 amino acids. For the CDR3, the DNA is TGTGCCAGCGAACGGGATACCGGGGAGCTGTTTTTT. The encoded protein is CASERDTGELFF.

The V and J genes are TRBV5-1 and TRBJ2-3, with D possibly being TRBD2 (6 bases). Trimming left V 0 bases short and J 1 base short, with 18 bases between. CDR1 and CDR2 from the germline V gene are SGHRS and YFSETQ. The CDR3 runs to 18 residues. DNA of the CDR3: TGCGCCAGCAGCTTGGGTCGCTTGGGGGGAGTGGGCACAGATACGCAGTATTTT. Protein product: CASSLGRLGGVGTDTQYF.

This chain joins TRBV27 and TRBJ1-2, with a possible D match to TRBD1 (6 bases). There are 13 residues in the CDR3. Deletions cut 2 bases from V and 4 bases from J, with 8 bases between. Per germline, CDR1 MNHEY and CDR2 SMNVEV (reference sequence). The CDR3 loop is CASSLQGLYGYTF. The CDR3 coding sequence is TGTGCCAGCAGTTTACAGGGGCTCTATGGCTACACCTTC.

The chain is built from TRBV7-2 and TRBJ2-1, with 7 bases matching TRBD2. Germline lookup yields CDR1 SGHTA and CDR2 FQGNSA. The V and J ends lost 8 bases and 9 bases, in that order; junction bases with no gene match: 1. The CDR3 runs to 10 residues. CDR3 DNA sequence: TGTGCCAGCGGGACTATTGAGCAGTTCTTC. Translation gives CASGTIEQFF.